This T cell receptor beta chain is drawn from a study of T cell repertoires in cytomegalovirus infection. This clonotype was observed at least ten times. Its antigen is not known. TCRdb recomputed calls from the reads with MiXCR, one row per CDR3 protein. The sample carries 110,000 or so distinct CDR3 sequences, around 31% recorded once. The CDR3 length is 13 residues. CDR1 LGHNA and CDR2 YSLEER come from the germline V gene. V shed 4 bases and J 14 bases; nucleotides not matched to a gene: 7. The TCR comes from a human donor in good health (CMV status not recorded). Some clones in this sample may be carry-over from other donors' samples. V usage is TRBV4-3 and J usage is TRBJ1-6, with 8 bases aligning to TRBD1. This material consisted of CD8+ T cells from cultured PBMCs, taken from culture after CMV antigen stimulation. The CDR3 DNA reads as TGCGCCAGCAGCCCCGGACAGGGAGGTTCCCTCCACTTT. Its translation: CASSPGQGGSLHF.